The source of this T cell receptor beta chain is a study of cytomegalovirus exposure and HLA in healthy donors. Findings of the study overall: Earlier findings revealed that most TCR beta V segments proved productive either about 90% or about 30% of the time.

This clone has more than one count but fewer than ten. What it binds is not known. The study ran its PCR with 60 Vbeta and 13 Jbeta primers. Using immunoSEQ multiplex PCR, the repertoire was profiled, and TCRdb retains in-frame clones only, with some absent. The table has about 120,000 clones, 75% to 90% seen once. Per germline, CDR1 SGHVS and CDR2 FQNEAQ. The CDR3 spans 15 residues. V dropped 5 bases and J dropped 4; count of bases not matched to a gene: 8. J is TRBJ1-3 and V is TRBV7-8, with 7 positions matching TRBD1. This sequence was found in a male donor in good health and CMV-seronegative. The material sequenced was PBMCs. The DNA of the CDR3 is TGTGCCAGCAGCAGATTACTGGGACAGGGAAACACCATATATTTT. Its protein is CASSRLLGQGNTIYF.